A selection of T cell receptor beta chains follows, all from one sample in a study of Graves' ophthalmopathy and Graves' hyperthyroidism. From the multiplex PCR reads, TCRdb called clonotypes with MiXCR, one entry per CDR3 protein. The sample lists about 740,000 distinct CDR3 sequences, around 40% occurring once. The sample taken for sequencing was peripheral blood. The receptors were sampled from an adult man with Graves' ophthalmopathy. The CDR3 runs from the conserved cysteine through the conserved F or W. The D gene is left open where the match is weak. The size entry is marked missing in some rows and otherwise reads once, few, many or a size class.

D gene,CDR3 length,J gene,V gene,clone size,CDR3 DNA,CDR3 protein
NA,15,TRBJ1-5,TRBV21-1,NA,TGTGCCAGCAGCAGAGAACGCAGGGGGCGTCAGCCCCAGCATTTT,CASSRERRGRQPQHF
TRBD1,12,TRBJ1-4,TRBV29-1,NA,TGCAGCCCCGGGACAGGGGAAGAAAAACTGTTTTTT,CSPGTGEEKLFF
NA,14,TRBJ1-2,TRBV15,once,TGTGCCACCAGCAGTAAGTCCAACGGCTATGGCTACACCTTC,CATSSKSNGYGYTF
TRBD1,14,TRBJ1-4,TRBV25-1,many,TGTGCCAGCAGTGTACAGGGGTTAAGTGAAAAACTGTTTTTT,CASSVQGLSEKLFF
NA,15,TRBJ2-5,TRBV11-2,few,TGTGCCAGCAGCTTAGTTAGGGGGGAGAGAGAGACCCAGTACTTC,CASSLVRGERETQYF
NA,14,TRBJ1-1,TRBV5-1,many,TGCGCCAGCAGCTTGGACCAGAGGGGGACTGAAGCTTTCTTT,CASSLDQRGTEAFF
NA,15,TRBJ1-4,TRBV7-4,NA,TGCGCCAGCAGCCGGAGTCGGAACCGACGGGAGGAACTGTTTTTT,CASSRSRNRREELFF
TRBD1,15,TRBJ2-7,TRBV3-1,NA,TGTGCCAGCAGCCGTTCAGACAGGGACGTCTACGAGCAGTACTTC,CASSRSDRDVYEQYF
TRBD1,15,TRBJ2-2,TRBV5-4,few,TGTGCCAGCAGCCCTATAGACAGGGCGGCCGGGGAGCTGTTTTTT,CASSPIDRAAGELFF
NA,15,TRBJ1-4,TRBV20-1,NA,TGCAGTGTCCGAGTAAGAATCGGGGCGTCTGAAAAACTGTTTTTT,CSVRVRIGASEKLFF
NA,16,TRBJ1-3,TRBV7-9,few,TGTGCCAGCAGCTTAGCTAGGGTTGTCTCTGGAAACACCATATATTTT,CASSLARVVSGNTIYF
NA,15,TRBJ2-2,TRBV6-5,NA,TGTGCCAGCAGTTACTCGAGGGTGAACACCGGGGAGCTGTTTTTT,CASSYSRVNTGELFF
TRBD2,17,TRBJ2-5,TRBV10-3,NA,TGTGCCAGCAGTTACCTACACCTAGCGGGAGATCGAGAGACCCAGTACTTC,CASSYLHLAGDRETQYF
NA,15,TRBJ1-3,TRBV10-3,NA,TGTGCCATCACTAGGGACCCTGGCTCTGGAAACACCATATATTTT,CAITRDPGSGNTIYF